This T cell receptor (beta chain) was captured by sequencing in a study of cytomegalovirus exposure and HLA in healthy donors. General study points: Prior analysis indicated that the majority of TCR beta V segments exhibited productivity approximately 90% or approximately 30% of the time. Owing to their indistinguishability, certain V segments, notably TRBV6-2 and TRBV6-3, were excluded.

Germline V lookup: CDR1 MNHEY, CDR2 SVGAGI. The CDR3 is made up of 15 amino acids. As regards this clone: Antigen unknown.

The study ran its PCR with 60 Vbeta and 13 Jbeta primers. Assay used: immunoSEQ multiplex PCR; TCRdb lists only in-frame clones, some missing. Of about 82,000 clones listed, about 9.5% are singletons. The TCR was taken from a man aged 55 to 70 in good health and CMV-seropositive. The chain recombines TRBV6-5 with TRBJ2-5; 8 nucleotides agree with TRBD2. The J call may be faulty, since TRBJ2-7 better matches the DNA end. The sequenced sample was PBMCs. The CDR3, as DNA: TGTGCCAGCACCTCAAGGGGCGGGAGGTGGTACGAGCAGTACTTC. Its translation: CASTSRGGRWYEQYF.